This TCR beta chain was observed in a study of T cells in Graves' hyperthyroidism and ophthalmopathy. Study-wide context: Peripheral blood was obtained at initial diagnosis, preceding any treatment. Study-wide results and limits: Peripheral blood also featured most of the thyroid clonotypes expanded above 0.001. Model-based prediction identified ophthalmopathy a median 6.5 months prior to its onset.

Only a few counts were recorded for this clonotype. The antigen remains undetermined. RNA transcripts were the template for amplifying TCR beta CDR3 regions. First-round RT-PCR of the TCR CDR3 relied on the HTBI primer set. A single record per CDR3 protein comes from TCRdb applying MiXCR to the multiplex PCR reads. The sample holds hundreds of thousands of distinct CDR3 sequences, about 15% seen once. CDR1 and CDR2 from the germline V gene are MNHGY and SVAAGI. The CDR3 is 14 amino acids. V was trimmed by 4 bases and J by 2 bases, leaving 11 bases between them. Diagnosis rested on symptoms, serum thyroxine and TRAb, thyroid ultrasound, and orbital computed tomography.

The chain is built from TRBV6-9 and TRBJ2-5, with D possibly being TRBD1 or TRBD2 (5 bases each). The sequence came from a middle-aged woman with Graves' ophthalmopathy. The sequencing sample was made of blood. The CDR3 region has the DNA TGTGCCAGCAGTTTCCGAGGGGTGCAAGAGACCCAGTACTTC. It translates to CASSFRGVQETQYF.